This TCR beta chain comes out of a study of blood T cell repertoires in COVID-19. Background on the study: The cDNA or gDNA used as material had been derived from T cells, B-cell-depleted T cells, or PBMCs.

The CDR3 is 13 residues long. Germline V gene sequence: CDR1 SGHTA, CDR2 FQGTGA. V was trimmed by 3 bases and J by 6 bases, leaving 12 bases between them. Here immunoSEQ multiplex PCR was the method, and the copy in TCRdb shows in-frame clones only, minus some. This table has about 100,000 clones, around 90% appearing once. Sequencing was done on a sample of peripheral blood. This clonotype originated in a woman aged 60-75 years with acute or convalescent COVID-19. The chain couples TRBV7-3 to TRBJ2-7; tentative D call: TRBD2 (6 bases). The CDR3 region is CASSLGGVSEQYF. The CDR3 DNA sequence: TGTGCCAGCAGCTTGGGGGGAGTCAGCGAGCAGTACTTC.